The 6 T cell receptor beta chains below come from one sample, sequenced in a study of blood T cell repertoires in COVID-19. The data were produced by immunoSEQ multiplex PCR, yet TCRdb's version contains in-frame clones alone and is incomplete. The sample contains roughly 70,000 clones, roughly 80% of which appear only once. Sequencing used peripheral blood. These receptor sequences come from a man in his 70s who had recovered from COVID-19.

The chain couples TRBV6-2 or TRBV6-3 to TRBJ2-7, with TRBD2 matching over 9 bases. Germline assignment: CDR1 MNHEY and CDR2 SVGEGT. The CDR3 is made up of 14 amino acids. The V and J ends lost 6 bases and 13 bases, in that order; junction bases with no gene match: 16. Here the CDR3 reads CASSHTTSGDLVYF. DNA for the CDR3: TGTGCCAGCAGCCACACGACTAGCGGTGATCTCGTTTACTTC.

V and J are TRBV5-1 and TRBJ1-1; D possibly corresponds to TRBD1 (6 bases). From germline, CDR1 is SGHRS and CDR2 YFSETQ. The CDR3 has 14 residues. V was trimmed by 0 bases and J by 3 bases, leaving 9 bases between them. Here the CDR3 reads CASSLARGDTEAFF. CDR3 nucleotide sequence: TGCGCCAGCAGCTTGGCCAGGGGAGACACTGAAGCTTTCTTT.

The CDR3 reads CASSLRGREWNTEAFF. The CDR3 bases are TGTGCCAGCAGCTTGAGGGGGAGAGAATGGAACACTGAAGCTTTCTTT. The chain uses TRBV5-4 and TRBJ1-1; D possibly corresponds to TRBD1 (6 bases). CDR3 size: 16 residues. V lost 1 base and J 1 base, leaving 14 bases between the germline ends. Germline V CDR1 and CDR2: SGHNT, YYREEE (reference sequence).

The chain combines TRBV6-2 or TRBV6-3 with TRBJ2-3; 7 bases line up with TRBD1. This CDR3 is built from 15 residues. J was trimmed by 2 bases and V by 6 bases; bases with no gene match: 8. The germline V gene encodes CDR1 MNHEY and CDR2 SVGEGT. The CDR3 region is CASSRDRTYTDTQYF. In nucleotides, the CDR3 is TGTGCCAGCAGCCGGGACAGAACTTACACAGATACGCAGTATTTT.

The chain has TRBV29-1 and TRBJ1-5; D perhaps matches TRBD1 (6 bases). Per the germline V gene, CDR1 is SQVTM and CDR2 is ANQGSEA. V was clipped by 4 bases and J by 3 bases, with 10 bases between them. This CDR3 spans 13 amino acids. The CDR3 bases are TGCAGCGTTGGGGGGCACTTCAATCAGCCCCAGCATTTT. It yields the protein CSVGGHFNQPQHF.

The chain has TRBV6-5 and TRBJ2-5; 9 positions agree with TRBD2. From germline, CDR1 is MNHEY and CDR2 SVGAGI. The CDR3 has 16 amino acids. With 0 bases clipped from V and 2 bases from J, the junction kept 4 bases outside the gene matches. Here the CDR3 reads CASSYSAGGLQETQYF. In nucleotides, the CDR3 is TGTGCCAGCAGTTACTCTGCGGGAGGGCTTCAAGAGACCCAGTACTTC.